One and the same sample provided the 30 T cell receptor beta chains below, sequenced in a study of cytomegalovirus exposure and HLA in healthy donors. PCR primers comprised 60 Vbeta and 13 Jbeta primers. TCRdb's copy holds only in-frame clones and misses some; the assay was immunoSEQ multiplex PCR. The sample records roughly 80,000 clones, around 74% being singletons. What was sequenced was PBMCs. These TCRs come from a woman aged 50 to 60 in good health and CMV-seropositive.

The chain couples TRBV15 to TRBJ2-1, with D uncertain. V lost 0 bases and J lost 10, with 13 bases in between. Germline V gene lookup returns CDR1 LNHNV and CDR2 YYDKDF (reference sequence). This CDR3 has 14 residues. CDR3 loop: CATSRDLELREQFF. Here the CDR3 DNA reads TGTGCCACCAGCAGAGATCTAGAGCTTCGGGAGCAGTTCTTC.

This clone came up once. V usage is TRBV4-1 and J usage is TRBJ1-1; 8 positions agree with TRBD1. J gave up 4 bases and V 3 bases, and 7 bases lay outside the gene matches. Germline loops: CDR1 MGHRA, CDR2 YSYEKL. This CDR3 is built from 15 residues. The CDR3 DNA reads TGCGCCAGCAGCCACCCCTACAGGGGGGTCACTGAAGCTTTCTTT. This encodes CASSHPYRGVTEAFF.

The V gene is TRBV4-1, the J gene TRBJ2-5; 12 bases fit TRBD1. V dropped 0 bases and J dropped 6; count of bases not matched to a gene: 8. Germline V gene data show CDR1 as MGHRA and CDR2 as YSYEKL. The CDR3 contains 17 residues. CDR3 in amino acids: CASSQEYPGQGAQTQYF. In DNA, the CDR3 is TGCGCCAGCAGCCAAGAGTACCCGGGACAGGGGGCGCAGACCCAGTACTTC.

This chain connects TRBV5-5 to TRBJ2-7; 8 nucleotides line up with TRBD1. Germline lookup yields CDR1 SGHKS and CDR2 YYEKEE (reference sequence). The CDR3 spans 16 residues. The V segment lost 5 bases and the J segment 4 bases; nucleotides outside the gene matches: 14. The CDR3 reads CASRKRITGGEYEQYF. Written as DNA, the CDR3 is TGTGCCAGCAGGAAGAGGATAACAGGGGGAGAGTACGAGCAGTACTTC.

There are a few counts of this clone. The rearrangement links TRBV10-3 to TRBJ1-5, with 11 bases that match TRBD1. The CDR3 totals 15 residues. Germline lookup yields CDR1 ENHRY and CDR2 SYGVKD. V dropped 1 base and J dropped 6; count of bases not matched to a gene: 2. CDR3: CAISELGQGAQPQHF. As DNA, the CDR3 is TGTGCCATCAGTGAGTTAGGACAGGGGGCTCAGCCCCAGCATTTT.

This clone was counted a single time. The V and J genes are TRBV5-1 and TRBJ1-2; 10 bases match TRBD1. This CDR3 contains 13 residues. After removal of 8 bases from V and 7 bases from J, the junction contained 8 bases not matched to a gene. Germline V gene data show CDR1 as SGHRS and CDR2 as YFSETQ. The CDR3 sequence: CASTTGGAGGYTF. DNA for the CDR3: TGCGCCAGTACGACAGGGGGCGCGGGTGGCTACACCTTC.

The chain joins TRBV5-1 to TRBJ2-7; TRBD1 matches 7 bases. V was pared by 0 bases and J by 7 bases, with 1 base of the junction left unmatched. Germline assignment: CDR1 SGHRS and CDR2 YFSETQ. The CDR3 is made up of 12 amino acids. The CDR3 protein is CASSLGTGEQYF. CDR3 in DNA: TGCGCCAGCAGCTTGGGGACAGGTGAGCAGTACTTC.

The CDR3 reads CASSRPFREGQTGELFF. In DNA form, the CDR3 reads TGTGCCAGCAGCAGACCCTTCCGGGAGGGCCAAACCGGGGAGCTGTTTTTT. This chain joins TRBV7-8 and TRBJ2-2; 8 bases map to TRBD2. CDR1 and CDR2 (germline): SGHVS, FQNEAQ. The J segment lost 5 bases and the V segment lost 5 bases, leaving 13 bases of the junction unmatched. The CDR3 length is 17 residues.

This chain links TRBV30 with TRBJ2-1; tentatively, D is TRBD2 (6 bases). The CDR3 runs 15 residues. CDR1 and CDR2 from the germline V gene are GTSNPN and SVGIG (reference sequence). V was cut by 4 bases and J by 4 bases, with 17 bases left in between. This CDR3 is CAWKSGSGPYNEQFF. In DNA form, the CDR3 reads TGTGCCTGGAAGTCAGGTAGCGGACCGTACAATGAGCAGTTCTTC.

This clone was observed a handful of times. DNA of the CDR3: TGTGCCAGCAGGGGGGGGGCTTTCACAGATACGCAGTATTTT. Translated, it gives CASRGGAFTDTQYF. This rearrangement joins TRBV28 to TRBJ2-3; D may be TRBD2 (7 bases). Germline V gene data show CDR1 as MDHEN and CDR2 as SYDVKM. The CDR3 consists of 14 residues. Trimming took 6 bases from V and 2 from J, leaving 12 bases between them.

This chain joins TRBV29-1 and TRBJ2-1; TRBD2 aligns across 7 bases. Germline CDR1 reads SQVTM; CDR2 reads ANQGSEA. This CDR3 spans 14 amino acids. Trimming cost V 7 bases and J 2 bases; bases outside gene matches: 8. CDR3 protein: CSGMGGGPYNEQFF. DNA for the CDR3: TGCAGCGGCATGGGGGGAGGGCCCTACAATGAGCAGTTCTTC.

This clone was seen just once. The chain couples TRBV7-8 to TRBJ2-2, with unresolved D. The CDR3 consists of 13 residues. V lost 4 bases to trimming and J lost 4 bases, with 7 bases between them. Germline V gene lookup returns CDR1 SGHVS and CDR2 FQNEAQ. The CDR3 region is CASSSTVTGELFF. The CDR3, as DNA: TGTGCCAGCAGCTCCACAGTCACCGGGGAGCTGTTTTTT.

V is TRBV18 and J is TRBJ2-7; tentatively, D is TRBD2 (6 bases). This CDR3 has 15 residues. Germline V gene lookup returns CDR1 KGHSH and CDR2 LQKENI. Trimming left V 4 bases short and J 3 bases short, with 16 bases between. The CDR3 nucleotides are TGTGCCAGCTCACAAGGACGGGGAGGAGGCTACGAGCAGTACTTC. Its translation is CASSQGRGGGYEQYF.

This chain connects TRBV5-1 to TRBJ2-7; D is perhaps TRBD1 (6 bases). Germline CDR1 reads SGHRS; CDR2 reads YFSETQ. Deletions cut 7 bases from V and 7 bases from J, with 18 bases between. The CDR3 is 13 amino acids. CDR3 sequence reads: CASAQGFSNEQYF. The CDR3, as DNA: TGCGCCAGCGCCCAGGGGTTTTCGAATGAGCAGTACTTC.

CDR3 bases: TGTGCCAGCAAAAGCGTTGGCTTACAAGAGACCCAGTACTTC. It codes for CASKSVGLQETQYF. The V and J genes are TRBV2 and TRBJ2-5; D is unresolved. CDR1 and CDR2 from the germline V gene are SNHLY and FYNNEI. Trimming removed 7 bases from V and 2 bases from J, with 14 bases in between. The CDR3 runs 14 residues.

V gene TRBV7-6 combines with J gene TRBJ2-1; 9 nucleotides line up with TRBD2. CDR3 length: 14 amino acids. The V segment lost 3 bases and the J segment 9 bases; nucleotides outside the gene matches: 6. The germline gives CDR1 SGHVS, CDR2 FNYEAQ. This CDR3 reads CASSFSGSTGEQFF. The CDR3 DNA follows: TGTGCCAGCAGCTTTAGCGGGAGCACGGGTGAGCAGTTCTTC.

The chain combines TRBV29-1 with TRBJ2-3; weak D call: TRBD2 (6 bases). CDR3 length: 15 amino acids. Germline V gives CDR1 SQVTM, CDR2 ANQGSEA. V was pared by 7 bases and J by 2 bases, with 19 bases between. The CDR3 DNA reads TGCAGCGCACAAGTCGGGAGCCCCATCACAGATACGCAGTATTTT. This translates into CSAQVGSPITDTQYF.

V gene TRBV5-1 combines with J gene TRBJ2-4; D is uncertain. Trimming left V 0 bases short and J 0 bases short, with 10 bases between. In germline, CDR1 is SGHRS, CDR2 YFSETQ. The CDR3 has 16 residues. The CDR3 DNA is TGCGCCAGCAGCTTGGTCGGCGGAGTAGCCAAAAACATTCAGTACTTC. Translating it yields CASSLVGGVAKNIQYF.

For the CDR3, the DNA is TGTGCCAGCAGCTTTGGGACAGGGGAAACTGAAGCTTTCTTT. Translation: CASSFGTGETEAFF. This chain joins TRBV7-3 and TRBJ1-1, with TRBD1 identical over 10 bases. The CDR3 has 14 amino acids. CDR1 is SGHTA and CDR2 is FQGTGA in the germline V gene. The V and J ends lost 3 bases and 5 bases, in that order; junction bases with no gene match: 3.

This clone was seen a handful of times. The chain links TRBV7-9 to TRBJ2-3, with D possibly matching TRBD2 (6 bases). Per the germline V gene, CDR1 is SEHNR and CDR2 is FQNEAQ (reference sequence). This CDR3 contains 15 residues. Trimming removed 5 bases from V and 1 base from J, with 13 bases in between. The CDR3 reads CASSPRGGGTDTQYF. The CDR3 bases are TGTGCCAGCAGCCCGCGAGGCGGGGGCACAGATACGCAGTATTTT. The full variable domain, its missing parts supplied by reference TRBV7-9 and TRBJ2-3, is DTGVSQNPRHKITKRGQNVTFRCDPISEHNRLYWYRQTLGQGPEFLTYFQNEAQLEKSRLLSDRFSAERPKGSFSTLEIQRTEQGDSAMYLCASSPRGGGTDTQYFGPGTRLTVL.

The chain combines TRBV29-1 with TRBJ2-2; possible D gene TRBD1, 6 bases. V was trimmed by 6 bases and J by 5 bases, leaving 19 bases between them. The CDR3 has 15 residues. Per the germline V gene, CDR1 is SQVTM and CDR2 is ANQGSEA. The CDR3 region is CSVPRLGQGTGELFF. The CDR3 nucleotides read TGCAGCGTGCCCAGGCTGGGGCAGGGGACCGGGGAGCTGTTTTTT.

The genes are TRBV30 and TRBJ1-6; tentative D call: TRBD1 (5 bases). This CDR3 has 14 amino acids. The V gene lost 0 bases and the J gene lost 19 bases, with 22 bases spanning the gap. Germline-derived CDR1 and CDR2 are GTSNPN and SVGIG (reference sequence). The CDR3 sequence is CAWSVGTEATLTHF. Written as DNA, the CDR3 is TGTGCCTGGAGTGTCGGGACTGAGGCCACCCTGACGCACTTT.

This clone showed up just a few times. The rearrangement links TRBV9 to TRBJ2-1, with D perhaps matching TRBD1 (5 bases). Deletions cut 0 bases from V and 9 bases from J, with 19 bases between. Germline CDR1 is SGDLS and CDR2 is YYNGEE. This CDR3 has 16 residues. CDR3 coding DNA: TGTGCCAGCAGCGTAGTCCCTAGTAAGGGGCTTGGTGAGCAGTTCTTC. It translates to CASSVVPSKGLGEQFF. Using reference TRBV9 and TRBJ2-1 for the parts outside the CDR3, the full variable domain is DSGVTQTPKHLITATGQRVTLRCSPRSGDLSVYWYQQSLDQGLQFLIQYYNGEERAKGNILERFSAQQFPDLHSELNLSSLELGDSALYFCASSVVPSKGLGEQFFGPGTRLTVL.

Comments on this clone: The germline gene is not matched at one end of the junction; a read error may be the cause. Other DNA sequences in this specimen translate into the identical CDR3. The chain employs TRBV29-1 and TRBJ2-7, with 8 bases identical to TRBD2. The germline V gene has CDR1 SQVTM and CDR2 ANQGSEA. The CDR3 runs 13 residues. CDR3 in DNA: TGTAGCGTCGGGGGCGGGGGGTCGACCGAGCAGTACTTC. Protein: CSVGGGGSTEQYF.

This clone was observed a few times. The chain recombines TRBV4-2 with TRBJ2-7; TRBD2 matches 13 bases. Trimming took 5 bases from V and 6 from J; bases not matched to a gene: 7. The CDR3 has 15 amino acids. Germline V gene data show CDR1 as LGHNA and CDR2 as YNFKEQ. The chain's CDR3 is CASSARTSGRSEQYF. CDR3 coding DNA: TGTGCCAGCAGCGCCCGGACTAGCGGGAGAAGCGAGCAGTACTTC.

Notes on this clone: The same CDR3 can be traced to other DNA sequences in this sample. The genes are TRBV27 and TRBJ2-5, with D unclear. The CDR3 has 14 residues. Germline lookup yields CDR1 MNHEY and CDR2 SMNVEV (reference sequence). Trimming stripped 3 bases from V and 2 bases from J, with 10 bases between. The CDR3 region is CASSLSGRQETQYF. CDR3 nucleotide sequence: TGTGCCAGCAGTTTGTCTGGCAGGCAAGAGACCCAGTACTTC.

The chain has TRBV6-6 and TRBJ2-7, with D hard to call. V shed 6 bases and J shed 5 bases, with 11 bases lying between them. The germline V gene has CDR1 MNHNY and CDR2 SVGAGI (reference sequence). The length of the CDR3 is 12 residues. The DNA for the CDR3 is TGTGCCAGCAGCCACGTGAGTGACGAGCAGTACTTC. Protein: CASSHVSDEQYF.

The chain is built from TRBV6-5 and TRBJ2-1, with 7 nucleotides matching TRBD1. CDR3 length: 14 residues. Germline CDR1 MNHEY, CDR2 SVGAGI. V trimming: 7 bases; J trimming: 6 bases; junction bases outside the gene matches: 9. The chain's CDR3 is CASTLNRDSNEQFF. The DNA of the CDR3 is TGTGCCAGCACTCTCAACCGGGACAGCAATGAGCAGTTCTTC.

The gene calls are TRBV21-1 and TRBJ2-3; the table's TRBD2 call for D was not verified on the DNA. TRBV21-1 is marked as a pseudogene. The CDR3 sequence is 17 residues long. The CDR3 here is CASSKASEVPFTDTQYF. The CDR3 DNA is TGTGCCAGCAGCAAAGCGTCGGAGGTTCCTTTCACAGATACGCAGTATTTT.

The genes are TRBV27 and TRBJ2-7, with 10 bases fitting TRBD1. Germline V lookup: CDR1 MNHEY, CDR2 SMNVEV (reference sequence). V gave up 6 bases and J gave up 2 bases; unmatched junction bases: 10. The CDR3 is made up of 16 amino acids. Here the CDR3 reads CASRGISGTGAYEQYF. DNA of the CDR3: TGTGCCAGCAGGGGCATATCCGGGACAGGGGCCTACGAGCAGTACTTC.